One sample yielded the 17 T cell receptor beta chains listed below, sequenced in a study of blood T cells in healthy people across ages. The use of a sample-barcoded 5' primer and a J-beta primer mix characterized a second PCR of roughly 6 to 11 cycles. TCRdb redid the calling of the 5' RACE reads with MiXCR, one entry per CDR3 protein. The table includes 1.5 million to 2 million distinct CDR3 sequences, roughly 50% detected once. The sample comprised blood. Source of these receptors: a woman aged 40-49 years in good health.

This clonotype was found a few times. V and J are TRBV12-3 or TRBV12-4 and TRBJ1-5, with TRBD1 matching over 7 bases. V shed 5 bases, J shed 2 bases, and the junction held 3 bases outside the gene matches. The CDR3 loop spans 14 amino acids. The CDR3 sequence: CASSRQGRNQPQHF. The DNA of the CDR3 is TGTGCCAGCAGTCGACAGGGACGCAATCAGCCCCAGCATTTT.

The genes are TRBV3-1 and TRBJ1-6, with 8 positions matching TRBD1. This CDR3 is built from 15 residues. Unmatched junction bases numbered 8, after V lost 3 bases and J lost 10 bases. Germline assignment: CDR1 LGHDT and CDR2 YNNKEL (reference sequence). CDR3 DNA sequence: TGTGCCAGCAGCCACGACAGGGGAAGTTACTCACCCCTCCACTTT. Translating gives CASSHDRGSYSPLHF.

This clonotype was observed a handful of times. The junction does not match germline at one end; this may be a read error. The rearrangement uses TRBV5-1 and TRBJ2-1; unclear D gene. This CDR3 is 13 amino acids long. Germline V gene data show CDR1 as SGHRS and CDR2 as YFSETQ. The CDR3 protein is CASTLDVYNEQFF. CDR3 DNA: TGCGCCAGCACCTTGGACGTTTACAATGAGCAGTTCTTC.

The chain has TRBV4-3 and TRBJ2-1, with 7 nucleotides matching TRBD1. Near its end, the DNA agrees better with TRBJ2-7, so the J call may be wrong. The CDR3 consists of 15 residues. Germline-derived CDR1 and CDR2 are LGHNA and YSLEER. CDR3 loop: CASSQVRGRYNEQYF. In DNA, the CDR3 is TGCGCCAGCAGCCAAGTGAGGGGGCGATACAATGAGCAGTACTTC.

The chain carries TRBV4-2 and TRBJ2-7, with D hard to call. The CDR3 contains 14 residues. The V and J ends lost 1 base and 5 bases respectively, with 12 bases between them. The germline CDR1 and CDR2 sequences are LGHNA and YNFKEQ. DNA of the CDR3: TGTGCCAGCAGCCAAGTTGCTGCAGGAGACGAGCAGTACTTC. Amino acids: CASSQVAAGDEQYF.

This sequence joins TRBV28 and TRBJ2-2; TRBD1 matches at 7 bases. V trimming: 5 bases; J trimming: 1 base; junction bases outside the gene matches: 7. Germline assignment: CDR1 MDHEN and CDR2 SYDVKM. The CDR3 totals 16 residues. CDR3 DNA sequence: TGTGCCAGCAGTAATGCAGGGGGAGAGAACACCGGGGAGCTGTTTTTT. Amino acids: CASSNAGGENTGELFF. The full variable domain, in which reference TRBV28 and TRBJ2-2 provide the parts outside the CDR3, is DVKVTQSSRYLVKRTGEKVFLECVQDMDHENMFWYRQDPGLGLRLIYFSYDVKMKEKGDIPEGYSVSREKKERFSLILESASTNQTSMYLCASSNAGGENTGELFFGEGSRLTVL.

The chain joins TRBV29-1 to TRBJ2-1, with 8 bases lining up with TRBD2. The germline V gene encodes CDR1 SQVTM and CDR2 ANQGSEA. V lost 1 base and J lost 9; bases outside the gene matches: 8. The CDR3 length is 14 residues. The CDR3 DNA reads as TGCAGCGTTGAAGGTCGGGGGGGTAGCTGTGAGCAGTTCTTC. Residues: CSVEGRGGSCEQFF.

The V and J genes are TRBV29-1 and TRBJ2-7; D is possibly TRBD1 (5 bases). The end of the DNA aligns better with TRBJ2-5, so the J call may be wrong. The length of the CDR3 is 12 residues. Germline lookup yields CDR1 SQVTM and CDR2 ANQGSEA. In DNA, the CDR3 is TGCAGCGTTGATCGTGGGCAGGGGACCCAGTACTTC. This encodes CSVDRGQGTQYF.

This clonotype was detected only a few times. The genes are TRBV5-1 and TRBJ2-3; 7 positions match TRBD2. Germline assignment: CDR1 SGHRS and CDR2 YFSETQ. The CDR3 has 16 amino acids. J lost 0 bases, V lost 3 bases, and 7 bases had no gene match. CDR3 amino acids: CASSWGERGSTDTQYF. The CDR3 DNA is TGCGCCAGCAGCTGGGGAGAGCGGGGTAGCACAGATACGCAGTATTTT.

V usage is TRBV7-2 and J usage is TRBJ2-1, with 15 bases fitting TRBD2. With V trimmed by 4 bases and J by 8 bases, 18 bases remained unmatched. The CDR3 is 20 residues long. The germline V gene encodes CDR1 SGHTA and CDR2 FQGNSA. CDR3 in DNA: TGTGCCAGCAGCTCTAGGGGGGTTGGACTAGCGGGGGGGCCGATCGATGAGCAGTTCTTC. Translation: CASSSRGVGLAGGPIDEQFF.

The chain uses TRBV4-2 and TRBJ2-3; D ambiguous. Germline V gene lookup returns CDR1 LGHNA and CDR2 YNFKEQ. V dropped 0 bases and J dropped 0 bases, with 4 bases sitting between them. The length of the CDR3 is 14 residues. This CDR3 is CASSQEFSTDTQYF. The DNA for the CDR3 is TGTGCCAGCAGCCAAGAATTCAGCACAGATACGCAGTATTTT.

This clonotype has only a few counts. V usage is TRBV11-2 and J usage is TRBJ2-7, with D perhaps being TRBD1 or TRBD2 (6 bases each). V was clipped by 8 bases and J by 2 bases, with 16 bases between them. Germline-derived CDR1 and CDR2 are SGHAT and FQNNGV. The CDR3 spans 14 residues. The CDR3 nucleotides are TGTGCCAGCCCTATCATGGGGGGCGCCTACGAGCAGTACTTC. Amino acid sequence: CASPIMGGAYEQYF. The variable domain in full, completed from reference TRBV11-2 and TRBJ2-7, reads EAGVAQSPRYKIIEKRQSVAFWCNPISGHATLYWYQQILGQGPKLLIQFQNNGVVDDSQLPKDRFSAERLKGVDSTLKIQPAKLEDSAVYLCASPIMGGAYEQYFGPGTRLTVT.

This chain connects TRBV27 to TRBJ2-7, with TRBD1 as a possible D gene (5 bases). This CDR3 region has 14 residues. Trimming took 6 bases from V and 4 from J, leaving 16 bases between them. CDR1 and CDR2 from the germline V gene are MNHEY and SMNVEV (reference sequence). The CDR3 loop reads CASSPSLGPYEQYF. The CDR3, as DNA: TGTGCCAGCAGCCCCTCGTTGGGGCCGTACGAGCAGTACTTC.

As to this clonotype: Its ends do not fully match the called genes, so a read error is possible. V and J are TRBV27 and TRBJ1-2; 8 positions match TRBD1. This CDR3 spans 15 amino acids. In germline, CDR1 is MNHEY, CDR2 SMNVEV (reference sequence). CDR3 in DNA: TGTGCCAGCAGCTTATCCAGGGGGCTTATCTATGGCTACACCTTC. This sequence encodes CASSLSRGLIYGYTF.

Note on this clonotype: The junction does not match germline at one end; this may be a read error. This chain joins TRBV7-2 and TRBJ2-1, with a weak D call TRBD1 (5 bases). The CDR3 is 11 amino acids. Looked up from germline, CDR1 is SGHTA and CDR2 is FQGNSA. The CDR3 spells CAGSFNREQFF. The CDR3 nucleotides read TGTGCCGGCAGCTTCAACAGGGAGCAGTTCTTC.

The chain is built from TRBV6-6 and TRBJ1-5, with unresolved D. V dropped 6 bases and J dropped 3 bases, with 12 bases sitting between them. CDR1 is MNHNY and CDR2 is SVGAGI in the germline V gene (reference sequence). The CDR3 length is 14 residues. The CDR3 reads CASRARAANQPQHF. CDR3 nucleotides: TGTGCCAGCAGAGCCCGGGCTGCCAATCAGCCCCAGCATTTT.

This clonotype came up once. This chain joins TRBV28 and TRBJ1-4; unclear D gene. V was trimmed by 3 bases and J by 4 bases, leaving 9 bases between them. Germline V gene sequence: CDR1 MDHEN, CDR2 SYDVKM. CDR3 length: 14 amino acids. As DNA, the CDR3 is TGTGCCAGCAGTTTTAGACTGATTAATGAAAAACTGTTTTTT. It encodes CASSFRLINEKLFF.